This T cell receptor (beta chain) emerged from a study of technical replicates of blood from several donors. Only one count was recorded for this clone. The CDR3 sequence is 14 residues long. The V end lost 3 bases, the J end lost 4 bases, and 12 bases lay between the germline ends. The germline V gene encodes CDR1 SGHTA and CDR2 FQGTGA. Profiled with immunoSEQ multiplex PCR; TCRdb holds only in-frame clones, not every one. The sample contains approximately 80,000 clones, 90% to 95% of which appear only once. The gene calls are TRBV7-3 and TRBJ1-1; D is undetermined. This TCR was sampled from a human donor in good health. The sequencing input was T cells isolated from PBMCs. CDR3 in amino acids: CASSLGGLATEAFF. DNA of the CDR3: TGTGCCAGCAGCTTGGGAGGGCTTGCCACTGAAGCTTTCTTT.